The following is a T cell receptor (beta chain) sequence with its context. What it recognizes is unknown. This specimen includes other DNA sequences encoding the same CDR3. Only in-frame clones appear in the TCRdb table, and some are missing; sequencing was by immunoSEQ multiplex PCR. The sample includes some 150,000 clones, 80% to 90% of them seen just once. The source of the sample is a study of T cell responses to AZD1222 COVID-19 vaccine. Study findings and constraints: Donors were chiefly white British, with a greater number of females, and clonal diversity was perhaps underestimated. Regions 160-218 and 743-854 dominated among vaccine-associated CD4 TCRs spanning spike. No repertoire was sampled before or during the peak T cell response, only after it.

The CDR3 runs 13 residues. Trimming removed 5 bases at V and 5 bases at J, with 12 bases between. Germline-derived CDR1 and CDR2 are SEHNR and FQNEAQ (reference sequence). The sequencing here drew on peripheral blood, taken after recovery from COVID-19. The genes are TRBV7-9 and TRBJ1-1; tentatively, D is TRBD1 (5 bases). The clonotype was recovered from an adult who had recovered from COVID-19. The DNA for the CDR3 is TGTGCCAGCAGCCTTCAGGGTGGGACTGAAGCTTTCTTT. Residues: CASSLQGGTEAFF.